A selection of T cell receptor beta chains follows, all from one sample in a study of shared clonotypes between healthy human individuals. This table comes from immunoSEQ multiplex PCR, and its TCRdb copy is limited to in-frame clones, with some not included. This sample has millions of clones, with 85% to 95% found just once. Sequencing was done on a sample of naive CD4+ T cells from PBMCs. These receptor sequences come from a man between 18 and 29 years old in good health. Some clones in this sample may be carry-over from other donors' samples. The CDR3 runs from the conserved cysteine through the conserved F or W.

>TRBJ1-2|13|TRBV28
CASRPPGGYGYTF
>TRBJ1-2|14|TRBV7-2
CASSNRDGDRGYTF
>TRBJ1-5|12|TRBV29-1
CSVMGDNQPQHF
>TRBJ2-7|15|TRBV4-3
CASSQADRGAYEQYF
>TRBJ1-5|12|TRBV4-1
CASSQLGAPQHF
>TRBJ2-7|14|TRBV10-3
CAIEGQGTHYEQYF
>TRBJ1-6|16|TRBV10-3
CAISESGQGYNSPLHF
>TRBJ2-3|13|TRBV28
CASSFPGLDTQYF
>TRBJ2-5|16|TRBV7-9
CASSLRRRPGQETQYF
>TRBJ1-2|11|TRBV20-1
CSTILRGNYTF
>TRBJ2-2|14|TRBV2
CASSRTGVAGELFF
>TRBJ2-5|15|TRBV7-3
CASSLISGSQETQYF
>TRBJ2-1|14|TRBV11-3
CASSLVLSRSEQFF
>TRBJ2-7|16|TRBV5-4
CASSGSDRGVSYEQYF
>TRBJ1-5|14|TRBV6-1
CASSRGQVNQPQHF
>TRBJ1-1|13|TRBV18
CASSPLQDTEAFF
>TRBJ2-7|13|TRBV28
CASKTSGFYEQYF
>TRBJ1-2|15|TRBV29-1
CSVEAGSPYNYGYTF
>TRBJ2-1|15|TRBV6-1
CASTTSGSSYNEQFF
>TRBJ2-7|12|TRBV2
CASSVINYEQYF
>TRBJ2-1|15|TRBV9
CASSASWAPYNEQFF
>TRBJ1-4|15|TRBV5-1
CASSLEPGQEEKLFF
>TRBJ1-4|16|TRBV11-2
CASSLEGRRTNEKLFF
>TRBJ2-7|11|TRBV30
CAWSVSDEQYF
>TRBJ2-1|15|TRBV5-4
CASSNRLAGVYEQFF
>TRBJ2-7|14|TRBV7-2
CASSLDRESYEQYF
>TRBJ2-3|16|TRBV5-1
CASSGGLAGSADTQYF
>TRBJ2-7|13|TRBV2
CASSEYLGMEQYF
>TRBJ2-1|12|TRBV5-1
CASSRSRTEQFF
>TRBJ1-5|15|TRBV6-6
CASRSPGGSNQPQHF
>TRBJ1-5|15|TRBV5-8
CASSLGQGAWQPQHF
>TRBJ2-1|15|TRBV5-1
CASSLAASEYNEQFF
>TRBJ1-2|15|TRBV5-1
CASSLTFGGSNGYTF
>TRBJ2-4|18|TRBV11-1
CASSLEGSGAGPKNIQYF
>TRBJ2-5|14|TRBV6-9
CASPEAGADETQYF
>TRBJ1-2|15|TRBV7-3
CASSLGSSIAQGYTF
>TRBJ2-4|18|TRBV28
CASSRRGTSGTAKNIQYF
>TRBJ2-7|14|TRBV28
CASSGAGGFGEQYF
>TRBJ2-1|15|TRBV2
CASRPGLAGVREQFF
>TRBJ1-1|17|TRBV5-1
CASSSEASYSWGTEAFF
>TRBJ1-2|15|TRBV28
CASSLGRQGFYGYTF
>TRBJ2-6|14|TRBV19
CASTQRHTPTDLTF
>TRBJ1-1|15|TRBV5-4
CASSRAYREVTEAFF
>TRBJ1-4|12|TRBV29-1
CSVREANEKLFF
>TRBJ1-2|18|TRBV4-1
CASSQGRAPSGGTHGYTF
>TRBJ1-4|14|TRBV5-6
CASSNLRGEEKLFF
>TRBJ2-2|14|TRBV7-8
CASSLASGSGELFF
>TRBJ1-3|13|TRBV11-2
CASSPRSGNTIYF
>TRBJ2-7|14|TRBV7-9
CASSYGSRTGEQYF
>TRBJ2-3|13|TRBV7-9
CASSLAGPDTQYF